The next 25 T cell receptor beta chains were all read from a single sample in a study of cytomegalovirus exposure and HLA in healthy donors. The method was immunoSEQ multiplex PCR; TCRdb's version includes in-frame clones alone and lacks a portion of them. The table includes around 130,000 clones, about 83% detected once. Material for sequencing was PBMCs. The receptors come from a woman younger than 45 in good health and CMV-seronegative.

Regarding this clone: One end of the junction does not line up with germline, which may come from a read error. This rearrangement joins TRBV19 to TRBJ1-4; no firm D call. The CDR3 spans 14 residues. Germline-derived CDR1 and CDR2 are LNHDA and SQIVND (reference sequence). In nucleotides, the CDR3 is TGTGCCAGTAGTAACGGGAGGGTGAATGATAAACTGTTTTTT. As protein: CASSNGRVNDKLFF.

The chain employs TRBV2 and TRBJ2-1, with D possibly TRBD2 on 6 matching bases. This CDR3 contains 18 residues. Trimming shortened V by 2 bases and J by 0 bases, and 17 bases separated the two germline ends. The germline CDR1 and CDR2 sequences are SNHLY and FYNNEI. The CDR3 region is CASSERSLAPSSYNEQFF. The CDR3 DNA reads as TGTGCCAGCAGTGAACGCTCACTAGCACCAAGCTCCTACAATGAGCAGTTCTTC.

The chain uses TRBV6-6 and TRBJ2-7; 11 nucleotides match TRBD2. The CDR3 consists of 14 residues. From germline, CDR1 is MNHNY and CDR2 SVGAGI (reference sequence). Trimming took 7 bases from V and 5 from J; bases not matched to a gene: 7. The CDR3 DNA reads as TGTGCCAGCAACCCGGGACTAGCGGACGACGAGCAGTACTTC. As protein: CASNPGLADDEQYF.

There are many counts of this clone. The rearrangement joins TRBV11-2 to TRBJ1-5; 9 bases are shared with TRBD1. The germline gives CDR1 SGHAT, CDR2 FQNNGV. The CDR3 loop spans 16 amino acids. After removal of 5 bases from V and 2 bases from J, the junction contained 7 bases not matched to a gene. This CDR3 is CASSRTGGGGNQPQHF. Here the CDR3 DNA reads TGTGCCAGCAGCCGTACAGGGGGCGGCGGCAATCAGCCCCAGCATTTT.

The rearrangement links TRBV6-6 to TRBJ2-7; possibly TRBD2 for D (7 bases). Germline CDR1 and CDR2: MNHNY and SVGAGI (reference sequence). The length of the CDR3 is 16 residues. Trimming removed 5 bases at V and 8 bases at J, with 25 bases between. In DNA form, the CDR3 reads TGTGCCAGCAGTCCCGGTTTGGGCGGGGGCGTCAACCAGCAGTACTTC. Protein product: CASSPGLGGGVNQQYF.

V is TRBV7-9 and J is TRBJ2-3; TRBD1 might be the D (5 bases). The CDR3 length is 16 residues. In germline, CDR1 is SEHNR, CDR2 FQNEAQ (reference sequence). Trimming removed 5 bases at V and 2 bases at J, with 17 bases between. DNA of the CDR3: TGTGCCAGCAGCCGCCAACAGGCGGACCACACAGATACGCAGTATTTT. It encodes CASSRQQADHTDTQYF.

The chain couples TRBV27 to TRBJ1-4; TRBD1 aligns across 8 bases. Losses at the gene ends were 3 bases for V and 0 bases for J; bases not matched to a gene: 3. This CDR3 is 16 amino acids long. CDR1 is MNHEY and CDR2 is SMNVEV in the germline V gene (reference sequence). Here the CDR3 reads CASSFGQGTTNEKLFF. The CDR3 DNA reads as TGTGCCAGCAGTTTTGGACAGGGAACAACTAATGAAAAACTGTTTTTT.

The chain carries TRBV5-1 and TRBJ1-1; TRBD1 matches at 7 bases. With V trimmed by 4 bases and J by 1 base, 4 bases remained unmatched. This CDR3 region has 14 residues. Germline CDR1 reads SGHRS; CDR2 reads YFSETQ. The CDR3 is CASSLRQGNTEAFF. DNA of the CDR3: TGCGCCAGCAGCCTACGACAGGGGAACACTGAAGCTTTCTTT.

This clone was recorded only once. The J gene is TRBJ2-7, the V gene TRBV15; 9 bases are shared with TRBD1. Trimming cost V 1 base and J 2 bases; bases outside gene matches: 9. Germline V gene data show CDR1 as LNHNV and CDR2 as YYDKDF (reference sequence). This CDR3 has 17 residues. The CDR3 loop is CATSRGTRDRVTYEQYF. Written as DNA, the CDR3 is TGTGCCACCAGCAGAGGAACCCGGGACAGGGTCACCTACGAGCAGTACTTC.

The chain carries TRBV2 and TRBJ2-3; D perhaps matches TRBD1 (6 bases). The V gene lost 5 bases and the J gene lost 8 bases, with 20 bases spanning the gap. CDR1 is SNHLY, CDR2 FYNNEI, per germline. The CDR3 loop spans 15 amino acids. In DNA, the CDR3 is TGTGCCAGCAGTCTCGGACAGCGCGTTAAGGTTACGCAGTATTTT. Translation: CASSLGQRVKVTQYF.

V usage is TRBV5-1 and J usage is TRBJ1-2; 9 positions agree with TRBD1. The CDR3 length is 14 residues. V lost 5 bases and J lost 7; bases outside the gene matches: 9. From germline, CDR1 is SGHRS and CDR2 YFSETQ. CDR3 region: CASRYGDRAFGYTF. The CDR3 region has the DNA TGCGCCAGCAGGTACGGGGACAGGGCCTTTGGCTACACCTTC. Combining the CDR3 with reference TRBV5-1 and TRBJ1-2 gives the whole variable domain KAGVTQTPRYLIKTRGQQVTLSCSPISGHRSVSWYQQTPGQGLQFLFEYFSETQRNKGNFPGRFSGRQFSNSRSEMNVSTLELGDSALYLCASRYGDRAFGYTFGSGTRLTVV.

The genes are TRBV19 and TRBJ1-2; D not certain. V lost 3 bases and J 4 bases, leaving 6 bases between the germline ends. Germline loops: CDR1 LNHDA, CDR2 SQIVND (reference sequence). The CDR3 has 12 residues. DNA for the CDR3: TGTGCCAGTAGTATGCCAGTCTATGGCTACACCTTC. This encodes CASSMPVYGYTF.

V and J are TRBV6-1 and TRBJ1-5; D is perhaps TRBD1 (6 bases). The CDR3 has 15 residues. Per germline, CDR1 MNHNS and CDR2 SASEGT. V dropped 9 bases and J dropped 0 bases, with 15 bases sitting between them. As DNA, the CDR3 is TGTGCCAGTGTTAGACAGGTTAATAGCAATCAGCCCCAGCATTTT. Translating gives CASVRQVNSNQPQHF.

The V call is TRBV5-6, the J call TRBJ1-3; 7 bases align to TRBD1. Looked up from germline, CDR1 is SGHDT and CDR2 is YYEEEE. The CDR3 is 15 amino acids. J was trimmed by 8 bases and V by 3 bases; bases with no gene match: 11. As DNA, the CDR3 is TGTGCCAGCAGCTCCTCGGACAGGAGTTTGGACACCATATATTTT. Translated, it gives CASSSSDRSLDTIYF.

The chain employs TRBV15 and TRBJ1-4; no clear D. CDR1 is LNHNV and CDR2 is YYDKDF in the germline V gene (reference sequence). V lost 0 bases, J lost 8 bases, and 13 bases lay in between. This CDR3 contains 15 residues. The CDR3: CATSRDHGAGEKLFF. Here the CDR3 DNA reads TGTGCCACCAGCAGAGATCACGGTGCCGGGGAAAAACTGTTTTTT.

The CDR3 loop reads CASSSPLRSLYEQYF. CDR3 nucleotide sequence: TGTGCCAGCAGCTCCCCCCTCCGGAGTTTATACGAGCAGTACTTC. This rearrangement joins TRBV5-5 to TRBJ2-7; D ambiguous. Germline assignment: CDR1 SGHKS and CDR2 YYEKEE (reference sequence). The V gene lost 3 bases and the J gene lost 4 bases, with 17 bases spanning the gap. CDR3 length: 15 residues. Full variable domain (rest looked up from reference TRBV5-5 and TRBJ2-7): DAGVTQSPTHLIKTRGQQVTLRCSPISGHKSVSWYQQVLGQGPQFIFQYYEKEERGRGNFPDRFSARQFPNYSSELNVNALLLGDSALYLCASSSPLRSLYEQYFGPGTRLTVT.

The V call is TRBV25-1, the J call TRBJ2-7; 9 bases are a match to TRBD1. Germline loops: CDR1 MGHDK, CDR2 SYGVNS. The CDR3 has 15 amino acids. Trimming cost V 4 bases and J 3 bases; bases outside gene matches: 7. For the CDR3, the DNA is TGTGCCAGCAGTGGACCCTCGGGACAGGGCTACGAGCAGTACTTC. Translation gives CASSGPSGQGYEQYF.

The CDR3 DNA reads TGTGCCAGCAGTGAGGACAGCGCGGGGGAGTCGCAGTACTTC. Amino acid sequence: CASSEDSAGESQYF. The chain carries TRBV6-5 and TRBJ2-7; possible D gene TRBD2, 7 bases. The CDR3 has 14 residues. V was clipped by 5 bases and J by 9 bases, with 20 bases between them. Germline V lookup: CDR1 MNHEY, CDR2 SVGAGI.

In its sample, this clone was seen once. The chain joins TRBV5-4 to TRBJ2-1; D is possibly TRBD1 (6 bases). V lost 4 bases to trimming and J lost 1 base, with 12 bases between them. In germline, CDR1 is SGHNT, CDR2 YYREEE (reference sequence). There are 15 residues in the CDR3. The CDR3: CASSAKGVSYNEQFF. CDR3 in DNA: TGTGCCAGCAGCGCAAAGGGGGTGTCCTACAATGAGCAGTTCTTC.

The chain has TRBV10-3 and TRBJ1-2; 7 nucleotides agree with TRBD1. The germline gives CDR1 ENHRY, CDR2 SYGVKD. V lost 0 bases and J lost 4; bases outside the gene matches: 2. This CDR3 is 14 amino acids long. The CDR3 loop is CAISESDRAYGYTF. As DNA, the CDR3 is TGTGCCATCAGTGAGTCCGACAGGGCCTATGGCTACACCTTC.

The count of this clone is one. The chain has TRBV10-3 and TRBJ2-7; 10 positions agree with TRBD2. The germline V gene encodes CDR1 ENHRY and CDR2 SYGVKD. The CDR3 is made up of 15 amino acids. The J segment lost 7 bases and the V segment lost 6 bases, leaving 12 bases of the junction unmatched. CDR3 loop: CAIRELAGLSGEQYF. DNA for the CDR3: TGTGCCATCAGAGAACTAGCGGGGCTGTCGGGTGAGCAGTACTTC.

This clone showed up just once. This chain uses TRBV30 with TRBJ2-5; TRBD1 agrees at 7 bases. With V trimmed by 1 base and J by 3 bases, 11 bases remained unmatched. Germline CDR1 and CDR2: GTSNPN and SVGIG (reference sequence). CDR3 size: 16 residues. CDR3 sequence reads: CAWSGFRSTGEETQYF. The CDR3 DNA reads TGTGCCTGGAGTGGGTTCAGAAGCACAGGGGAAGAGACCCAGTACTTC. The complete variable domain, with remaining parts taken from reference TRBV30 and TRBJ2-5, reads SQTIHQWPATLVQPVGSPLSLECTVEGTSNPNLYWYRQAAGRGLQLLFYSVGIGQISSEVPQNLSASRPQDRQFILSSKKLLLSDSGFYLCAWSGFRSTGEETQYFGPGTRLLVL.

The CDR3 reads CASSIAGYNSPLHF. The CDR3 bases are TGTGCCAGCAGCATCGCAGGGTACAATTCACCCCTCCACTTT. V and J are TRBV7-9 and TRBJ1-6, with D tentatively TRBD1 (5 bases). The CDR3 spans 14 residues. Between the trimmed V and J ends, which lost 5 bases and 7 bases, there was a span of 12 bases. Germline V gene sequence: CDR1 SEHNR, CDR2 FQNEAQ (reference sequence).

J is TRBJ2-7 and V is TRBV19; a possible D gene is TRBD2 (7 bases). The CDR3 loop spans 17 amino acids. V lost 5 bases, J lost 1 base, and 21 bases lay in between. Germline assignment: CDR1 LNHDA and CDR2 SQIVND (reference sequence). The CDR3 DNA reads TGTGCCAGTAGTCCCGGGGTGAGGGGGGGAAGGTCCTACGAGCAGTACTTC. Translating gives CASSPGVRGGRSYEQYF.

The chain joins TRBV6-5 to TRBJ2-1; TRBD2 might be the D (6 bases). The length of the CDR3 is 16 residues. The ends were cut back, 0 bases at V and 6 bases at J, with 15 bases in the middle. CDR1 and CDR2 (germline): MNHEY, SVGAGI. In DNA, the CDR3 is TGTGCCAGCAGTTACTCGGCGGGACTCACCTCCAATGAGCAGTTCTTC. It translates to CASSYSAGLTSNEQFF.